The 24 T cell receptor beta chains presented below share a single source sample, sequenced in a study of OX40 agonist ivuxolimab in advanced cancers. Sequencing was performed with immunoSEQ multiplex PCR; in TCRdb, only in-frame clones are kept and a portion is missing. The sample lists 25,000 to 30,000 clones; around 90% were seen once. The material was CD4+ or CD8+ T cells sorted from blood, obtained in a trial of the OX40 agonist ivuxolimab. These receptors were obtained from an adult with an advanced solid tumor such as melanoma, head and neck, liver or kidney cancer.

The chain combines TRBV5-6 with TRBJ2-3; no reliable D call. The V gene's germline CDR1 is SGHDT and CDR2 YYEEEE. V was pared by 0 bases and J by 1 base, with 6 bases between. This CDR3 has 14 residues. As DNA, the CDR3 is TGTGCCAGCAGCTTGGGTTATGGCACAGATACGCAGTATTTT. Amino acids: CASSLGYGTDTQYF.

The gene calls are TRBV4-1 and TRBJ1-5, with D maybe TRBD1 (5 bases). The length of the CDR3 is 15 residues. V was cut by 0 bases and J by 7 bases, with 13 bases left in between. Germline V gene sequence: CDR1 MGHRA, CDR2 YSYEKL. CDR3 DNA sequence: TGCGCCAGCAGCCAAGAGGGAGGGGTGGGCCAGCCCCAGCATTTT. This encodes CASSQEGGVGQPQHF.

With respect to this clone: One end of the junction does not line up with germline, which may come from a read error. V gene TRBV10-3 combines with J gene TRBJ2-7, with D unclear. The CDR3 contains 12 residues. CDR1 and CDR2 from the germline V gene are ENHRY and SYGVKD. The chain's CDR3 is CAIGDWNYEQYF. The CDR3 nucleotides read TGTGCCATCGGTGACTGGAACTACGAGCAGTACTTC.

The chain couples TRBV12-1 to TRBJ2-5; TRBD1 reflects the table's D call only, with no check against the DNA. TRBV12-1 is noted as a pseudogene. The CDR3 covers 14 residues. CDR3 DNA: TGTGCCAGCAGCGAACGTAGGGGGTGGGAGACCCAGTACTTC. Its translation is CASSERRGWETQYF.

V gene TRBV11-3 combines with J gene TRBJ2-5; D not resolved. Germline CDR1 reads SGHNT; CDR2 reads YENEEA. The CDR3 length is 12 residues. V shed 5 bases and J shed 7 bases, with 11 bases lying between them. This chain's CDR3 is CASSLQWGTQYF. CDR3 nucleotides: TGTGCCAGCAGCCTACAGTGGGGGACCCAGTACTTC.

The CDR3 region is CASSSSLAGGYNEQFF. The DNA of the CDR3 is TGTGCCAGCAGCTCCTCTCTAGCGGGAGGGTACAATGAGCAGTTCTTC. This sequence joins TRBV7-7 and TRBJ2-1; TRBD2 agrees at 12 bases. The CDR3 covers 16 residues. J was trimmed by 4 bases and V by 4 bases; bases with no gene match: 5. Germline V gene data show CDR1 as SSHAT and CDR2 as FNYEAQ (reference sequence).

The chain recombines TRBV7-8 with TRBJ2-7; D might be TRBD1 or TRBD2, each matching 5 bases. The CDR3 spans 17 residues. The germline V and J ends were trimmed by 0 bases and 2 bases, with 17 bases remaining between them. Germline CDR1 reads SGHVS; CDR2 reads FQNEAQ. The chain's CDR3 is CASSLALWDGRAYEQYF. CDR3 DNA: TGTGCCAGCAGCTTAGCACTCTGGGACGGACGGGCCTACGAGCAGTACTTC.

V is TRBV9 and J is TRBJ2-1; D perhaps matches TRBD2 (6 bases). The CDR3 contains 16 residues. V lost 3 bases to trimming and J lost 4 bases, with 17 bases between them. CDR1 is SGDLS, CDR2 YYNGEE, per germline. In nucleotides, the CDR3 is TGTGCCAGCAGCGCGAGCGATAGCGGAGTATACAATGAGCAGTTCTTC. Amino acid sequence: CASSASDSGVYNEQFF.

The chain recombines TRBV5-6 with TRBJ2-2, with D perhaps matching TRBD1 (5 bases). The CDR3 is 16 residues long. Trimming cost V 3 bases and J 7 bases, with 19 bases left between them. The germline gives CDR1 SGHDT, CDR2 YYEEEE. CDR3 region: CASSYLTQGNGGELFF. The CDR3 DNA follows: TGTGCCAGCAGCTACCTCACCCAGGGAAATGGCGGGGAGCTGTTTTTT. The variable domain in full, with the rest retrieved from reference TRBV5-6 and TRBJ2-2, is DAGVTQSPTHLIKTRGQQVTLRCSPKSGHDTVSWYQQALGQGPQFIFQYYEEEERQRGNFPDRFSGHQFPNYSSELNVNALLLGDSALYLCASSYLTQGNGGELFFGEGSRLTVL.

V gene TRBV6-4 combines with J gene TRBJ2-2; TRBD2 agrees at 9 bases. CDR3 length: 14 residues. V was clipped by 4 bases and J by 7 bases; unmatched bases: 4. The germline V gene has CDR1 MRHNA and CDR2 SNTAGT. The CDR3 loop reads CASSVGTSSGELFF. For the CDR3, the DNA is TGTGCCAGCAGTGTGGGGACTAGCAGCGGGGAGCTGTTTTTT.

This rearrangement joins TRBV4-2 to TRBJ1-4, with 9 bases that match TRBD1. CDR3 length equals 17 residues. V shed 0 bases and J 4 bases; nucleotides not matched to a gene: 6. Per germline, CDR1 LGHNA and CDR2 YNFKEQ. The CDR3 here is CASSQEETGGGNEKLFF. The CDR3 nucleotides read TGTGCCAGCAGCCAAGAGGAAACAGGGGGCGGTAATGAAAAACTGTTTTTT.

The genes are TRBV4-2 and TRBJ2-3; D call uncertain. Germline CDR1 LGHNA, CDR2 YNFKEQ. The CDR3 consists of 12 residues. V lost 0 bases to trimming and J lost 4 bases, with 2 bases between them. The CDR3 nucleotides read TGTGCCAGCAGCCAAGAATCAGATACGCAGTATTTT. The encoded protein is CASSQESDTQYF.

This chain joins TRBV4-1 and TRBJ2-6, with D uncertain. Looked up from germline, CDR1 is MGHRA and CDR2 is YSYEKL. V lost 0 bases and J 4 bases, leaving 7 bases between the germline ends. The CDR3 is 15 residues long. CDR3: CASSQEYWGANVLTF. The DNA for the CDR3 is TGCGCCAGCAGCCAAGAGTACTGGGGGGCCAACGTCCTGACTTTC.

The V call is TRBV7-9, the J call TRBJ1-5; 9 bases align to TRBD1. The CDR3 contains 17 residues. V shed 2 bases, J shed 6 bases, and the junction held 11 bases outside the gene matches. Germline V lookup: CDR1 SEHNR, CDR2 FQNEAQ (reference sequence). CDR3 nucleotide sequence: TGTGCCAGCAGCTTATCCTACCGACAGGGGGGCTCTCAGCCCCAGCATTTT. It translates to CASSLSYRQGGSQPQHF.

This chain joins TRBV27 and TRBJ2-7, with D uncertain. The CDR3 extends over 16 amino acids. V was pared by 2 bases and J by 0 bases, with 14 bases between. Germline CDR1 and CDR2: MNHEY and SMNVEV (reference sequence). DNA for the CDR3: TGTGCCAGCAGTTTAGGGGTGGGTCTTAGCTCCTACGAGCAGTACTTC. This translates into CASSLGVGLSSYEQYF.

This clone has just one count. The chain combines TRBV7-9 with TRBJ1-4; tentative D call: TRBD1 (5 bases). V was cut by 2 bases and J by 7 bases, with 8 bases left in between. There are 13 residues in the CDR3. The germline V gene encodes CDR1 SEHNR and CDR2 FQNEAQ (reference sequence). The CDR3 nucleotides read TGTGCCAGCAGCTTACAGGGAAGTGAAAAACTGTTTTTT. It yields the protein CASSLQGSEKLFF.

The chain recombines TRBV28 with TRBJ2-7, with a possible D match to TRBD1 (6 bases). Germline V lookup: CDR1 MDHEN, CDR2 SYDVKM. The CDR3 loop spans 14 amino acids. Between the trimmed V and J ends, which lost 5 bases and 5 bases, there was a span of 16 bases. CDR3 amino acids: CASSPPSTGNEQYF. Written as DNA, the CDR3 is TGTGCCAGCAGTCCCCCCTCCACAGGGAACGAGCAGTACTTC.

Only one count was recorded for this clone. The gene calls are TRBV19 and TRBJ2-5, with TRBD2 identical over 8 bases. The CDR3 extends over 14 amino acids. With 5 bases clipped from V and 2 bases from J, the junction kept 4 bases outside the gene matches. Germline-derived CDR1 and CDR2 are LNHDA and SQIVND (reference sequence). The CDR3 DNA reads TGTGCCAGTAGTCTCGGGACTAGACAAGAGACCCAGTACTTC. Translated: CASSLGTRQETQYF.

This clone was detected a few times. The J gene is TRBJ2-1, the V gene TRBV2; TRBD2 matches 11 bases. This CDR3 contains 16 residues. With V trimmed by 9 bases and J by 3 bases, 10 bases remained unmatched. Germline CDR1 and CDR2: SNHLY and FYNNEI. The CDR3 loop reads CARVGGTSGSYNEQFF. CDR3 nucleotides: TGTGCCAGAGTGGGGGGTACTAGCGGGAGCTACAATGAGCAGTTCTTC. Complete variable domain (other parts from reference TRBV2 and TRBJ2-1): EPEVTQTPSHQVTQMGQEVILRCVPISNHLYFYWYRQILGQKVEFLVSFYNNEISEKSEIFDDQFSVERPDGSNFTLKIRSTKLEDSAMYFCARVGGTSGSYNEQFFGPGTRLTVL.

The gene calls are TRBV12-5 and TRBJ2-1, with TRBD2 identical over 14 bases. V gave up 3 bases and J gave up 7 bases; unmatched junction bases: 8. The germline V gene has CDR1 LGHNT and CDR2 FRNRAP. This CDR3 spans 17 amino acids. The CDR3 region is CASGFGTSGSMINEQFF. The CDR3 DNA reads TGTGCTAGTGGTTTCGGGACTAGCGGGAGTATGATTAATGAGCAGTTCTTC.

The V call is TRBV10-3, the J call TRBJ2-5; 9 positions agree with TRBD1. Per the germline V gene, CDR1 is ENHRY and CDR2 is SYGVKD. The CDR3 sequence is 16 residues long. Trimming took 1 base from V and 2 from J; bases not matched to a gene: 5. CDR3 nucleotides: TGTGCCATCAGTGAGTTGGACAGGGGAGTACAAGAGACCCAGTACTTC. Protein sequence: CAISELDRGVQETQYF.

The chain is built from TRBV19 and TRBJ2-1; D unclear. This CDR3 region has 14 residues. Germline V CDR1 and CDR2: LNHDA, SQIVND (reference sequence). Trimming cost V 1 base and J 7 bases, with 11 bases left between them. This CDR3 is CASSIAFGLNEQFF. The CDR3 DNA follows: TGTGCCAGTAGTATAGCATTCGGGCTGAATGAGCAGTTCTTC.

This clone was seen a single time. The chain recombines TRBV7-9 with TRBJ1-1, with 7 bases lining up with TRBD1. CDR3 length equals 15 residues. Germline V gene data show CDR1 as SEHNR and CDR2 as FQNEAQ (reference sequence). Unmatched junction bases numbered 11, after V lost 5 bases and J lost 5 bases. The DNA for the CDR3 is TGTGCCAGCAGCCCCCGACAGGGAGGAGGGACTGAAGCTTTCTTT. Translating gives CASSPRQGGGTEAFF.

The CDR3 region is CASSLFPGETQYF. Written as DNA, the CDR3 is TGTGCCAGCAGCTTATTTCCGGGGGAGACCCAGTACTTC. This rearrangement joins TRBV7-6 to TRBJ2-5; weak D call: TRBD2 (5 bases). The CDR3 runs to 13 residues. Germline V gene lookup returns CDR1 SGHVS and CDR2 FNYEAQ. V lost 2 bases, J lost 5 bases, and 9 bases lay in between.